The rows below give T cell receptor beta chains drawn from one sample of a study of blood T cells in healthy people across ages. One entry per CDR3 protein, called by TCRdb with MiXCR from the 5' RACE reads. This repertoire shows fewer than 2 million distinct CDR3 sequences, about two fifths found once; its top ten account for approximately 22%. The sample comprised blood. The receptors come from a human donor in good health. Both conserved end residues are part of each CDR3. The D gene is left open where the match is weak. Size tells how often a clone was seen (once, few, many) or the class of an expanded clone, and some rows leave it out.

>TRBJ1-5|-|TRBV28|-
CASSFQGTQQPQHF
TGTGCCAGCAGTTTCCAAGGGACACAGCAGCCCCAGCATTTT
>TRBJ2-7|-|TRBV11-2|-
CASSFGSRSTYEQYF
TGTGCCAGCAGCTTCGGGTCACGGTCCACCTACGAGCAGTACTTC
>TRBJ2-3|-|TRBV4-1|-
CASSQRDADTQYF
TGCGCCAGCAGCCAGAGAGATGCAGATACGCAGTATTTT
>TRBJ1-5|TRBD1|TRBV28|-
CASSFDRDEYQPQHF
TGTGCCAGCAGTTTCGACAGGGACGAATACCAGCCCCAGCATTTT
>TRBJ1-4|TRBD1|TRBV4-1|-
CASSHTGGTGEKLFF
TGCGCCAGCAGCCACACAGGGGGCACGGGGGAAAAACTGTTTTTT
>TRBJ2-7|-|TRBV7-8|few
CASSLLMGAEQYF
TGTGCCAGCAGCTTACTTATGGGCGCCGAGCAGTACTTC
>TRBJ1-1|-|TRBV7-3|few
CASSPQRGTEAFF
TGTGCCAGCAGCCCCCAGCGGGGCACTGAAGCTTTCTTT
>TRBJ2-3|TRBD2|TRBV20-1|-
CSTRDFLGLDLSDTQYF
TGCAGTACTAGAGATTTTCTAGGACTAGACTTGTCAGATACGCAGTATTTT
>TRBJ1-2|-|TRBV20-1|-
CSARDGLEGGSFDGYTF
TGCAGTGCTAGAGATGGCCTCGAGGGAGGGAGTTTCGATGGCTACACCTTC
>TRBJ2-3|-|TRBV2|few
CASNGHRTDTQYF
TGTGCCAGCAATGGGCACCGCACAGATACGCAGTATTTT
>TRBJ1-6|TRBD1|TRBV3-1|few
CASSPRPGQGVSPLHF
TGTGCCAGCAGCCCAAGACCGGGACAGGGGGTTTCACCCCTCCACTTT
>TRBJ2-7|-|TRBV4-2|-
CASSQVGAPTYEQYF
TGTGCCAGCAGCCAAGTTGGGGCGCCGACCTACGAGCAGTACTTC
>TRBJ2-6|-|TRBV7-2|many
CASSLIPGANVLTF
TGTGCCAGCAGCTTAATTCCTGGGGCCAACGTCCTGACTTTC
>TRBJ2-3|TRBD2|TRBV10-3|few
CAIRLGGGLTDTQYF
TGTGCCATCAGGTTGGGCGGGGGACTCACAGATACGCAGTATTTT
>TRBJ2-3|TRBD1|TRBV7-2|-
CASSLAGRGPDTQYF
TGTGCCAGCAGCTTAGCTGGCAGGGGGCCTGATACGCAGTATTTT
>TRBJ2-3|-|TRBV3-1|-
CASSQQGGGTDTQYF
TGTGCCAGCAGCCAACAAGGGGGTGGCACAGATACGCAGTATTTT
>TRBJ1-5|-|TRBV25-1|-
CASSEWEARPQHF
TGTGCCAGCAGTGAGTGGGAGGCTCGGCCCCAGCATTTT
>TRBJ2-5|TRBD2|TRBV5-1|-
CASSLLTSGGQETQYF
TGCGCCAGCAGCTTGTTGACTAGCGGGGGTCAAGAGACCCAGTACTTC
>TRBJ2-7|TRBD2|TRBV20-1|-
CSARLADSYEQYF
TGCAGTGCCCGACTAGCGGATTCCTACGAGCAGTACTTC
>TRBJ2-3|-|TRBV3-1|-
CASSRELSTDTQYF
TGTGCCAGCAGCCGAGAGCTCAGCACAGATACGCAGTATTTT
>TRBJ1-1|TRBD1|TRBV24-1|-
CATSDHRTGDTEAFF
TGTGCCACCAGTGATCACCGGACAGGGGACACTGAAGCTTTCTTT
>TRBJ2-7|-|TRBV10-3|few
CVISGLDIYEQYF
TGTGTCATCAGTGGTTTAGATATCTACGAGCAGTACTTC
>TRBJ1-2|TRBD1|TRBV6-5|few
CASSYSPGQGVNYGYTF
TGTGCCAGCAGTTACTCACCGGGACAGGGAGTAAACTATGGCTACACCTTC
>TRBJ1-2|-|TRBV12-3/TRBV12-4|-
CASRIRGFGGYTF
TGTGCCAGCAGAATAAGGGGCTTTGGTGGCTACACCTTC
>TRBJ2-4|-|TRBV7-2|-
CASSLEGGALYNEQYF
TGTGCCAGCAGCCTGGAAGGGGGGGCCCTCTACAATGAGCAGTACTTC
>TRBJ2-1|-|TRBV27|few
CASIPGRAYNEQFF
TGTGCCAGCATCCCAGGGCGGGCGTACAATGAGCAGTTCTTC
>TRBJ2-7|TRBD2|TRBV7-2|-
CASSLAGGNGEQYF
TGTGCCAGCAGCTTAGCGGGGGGGAACGGCGAGCAGTACTTC
>TRBJ1-3|-|TRBV28|-
CASISSPGNTIYF
TGTGCCAGCATCAGCAGTCCTGGAAACACCATATATTTT
>TRBJ1-1|-|TRBV4-3|-
CASSQDYTGRTEAFF
TGCGCCAGCAGCCAAGATTATACGGGGAGGACTGAAGCTTTCTTT
>TRBJ1-1|-|TRBV6-1|few
CASSERQALEAFF
TGTGCCAGCAGTGAGCGACAGGCCCTTGAAGCTTTCTTT
>TRBJ1-2|TRBD1|TRBV10-3|-
CAISDRDRGLFFYTF
TGTGCCATCAGCGACCGGGACAGGGGGCTGTTTTTCTACACCTTC
>TRBJ2-1|-|TRBV5-1|-
CASSLGLVDSEQFF
TGCGCCAGCAGCTTGGGACTAGTAGACAGTGAGCAGTTCTTC
>TRBJ2-1|-|TRBV30|-
CAWTGGYEQFF
TGTGCCTGGACCGGTGGCTATGAGCAGTTCTTC
>TRBJ2-7|-|TRBV10-3|-
CAISKERSYEQYF
TGTGCCATCAGTAAGGAACGCTCCTACGAGCAGTACTTC
>TRBJ1-1|-|TRBV4-3|-
CASSQTLGLEAFF
TGCGCCAGCAGCCAAACCTTAGGGCTTGAAGCTTTCTTT
>TRBJ1-2|-|TRBV6-5|-
CASTGENGYTF
TGTGCCAGTACCGGGGAGAATGGCTACACCTTC